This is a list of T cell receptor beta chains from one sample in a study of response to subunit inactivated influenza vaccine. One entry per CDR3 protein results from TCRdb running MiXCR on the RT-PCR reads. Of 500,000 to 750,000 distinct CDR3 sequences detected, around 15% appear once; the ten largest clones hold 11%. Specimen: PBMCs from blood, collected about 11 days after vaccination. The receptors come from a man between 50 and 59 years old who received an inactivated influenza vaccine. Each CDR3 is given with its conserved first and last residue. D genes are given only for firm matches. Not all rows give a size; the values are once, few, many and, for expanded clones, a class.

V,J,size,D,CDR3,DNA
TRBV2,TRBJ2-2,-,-,CASVMTRSGSTGELFF,TGTGCCAGCGTTATGACTAGGAGCGGTTCTACCGGGGAGCTGTTTTTT
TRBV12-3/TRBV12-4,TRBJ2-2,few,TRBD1,CASKLGQINTGELFF,TGTGCCAGTAAATTGGGACAGATCAACACCGGGGAGCTGTTTTTT
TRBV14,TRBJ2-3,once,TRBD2,CASSRYSGASTDTQYF,TGTGCCAGCAGCCGTTATAGCGGGGCGTCCACAGATACGCAGTATTTT
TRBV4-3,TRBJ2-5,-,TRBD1,CASSRLHQTGAQETQYF,TGCGCCAGCAGCCGCCTGCATCAGACAGGGGCCCAAGAGACCCAGTACTTC
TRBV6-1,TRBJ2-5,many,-,CASSRTQGRETQYF,TGTGCCAGCAGTCGGACCCAAGGTCGGGAGACCCAGTACTTC
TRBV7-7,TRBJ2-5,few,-,CASSLTTAGETQYF,TGTGCCAGCAGCTTAACAACAGCGGGAGAGACCCAGTACTTC
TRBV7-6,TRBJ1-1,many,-,CASSLTLNTEAFF,TGCGCCAGCAGCTTGACACTGAACACTGAAGCTTTCTTT
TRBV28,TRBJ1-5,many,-,CASSGEGAGNQPQHF,TGTGCCAGCAGCGGGGAGGGAGCGGGCAATCAGCCCCAGCATTTT
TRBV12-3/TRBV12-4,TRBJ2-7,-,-,CASSFVGIAYEQYF,TGTGCCAGCAGTTTCGTCGGGATTGCCTACGAGCAGTACTTC
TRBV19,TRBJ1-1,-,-,CASGQGKRVNTEAFF,TGTGCCAGCGGGCAGGGGAAACGGGTGAACACTGAAGCTTTCTTT
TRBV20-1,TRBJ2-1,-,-,CSARGLPEAYNEQFF,TGCAGTGCTCGAGGGCTACCCGAGGCCTACAATGAGCAGTTCTTC
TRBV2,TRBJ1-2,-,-,CASSESPRLGGYTF,TGTGCCAGCAGTGAAAGTCCCCGTCTGGGAGGCTACACCTTC
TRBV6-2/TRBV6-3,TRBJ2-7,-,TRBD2,CASSSPGTSGRLSYEQYF,TGTGCCAGCAGTTCCCCCGGGACTAGCGGGAGGCTCTCCTACGAGCAGTACTTC
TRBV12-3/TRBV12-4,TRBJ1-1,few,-,CASSLGLSEAFF,TGTGCCAGCAGTTTAGGACTGAGCGAAGCTTTCTTT
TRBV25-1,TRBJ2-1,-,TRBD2,CASIAPGRDNEQFF,TGTGCCAGCATCGCGCCCGGGAGGGACAATGAGCAGTTCTTC
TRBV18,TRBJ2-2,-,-,CASSPWGNTGELFF,TGTGCCAGCTCACCATGGGGGAACACCGGGGAGCTGTTTTTT
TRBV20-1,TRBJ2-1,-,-,CSASLGGQIYNEQFF,TGCAGTGCTAGTCTGGGGGGACAGATTTACAATGAGCAGTTCTTC
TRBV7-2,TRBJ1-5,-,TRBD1,CASSYRTGLDQPQHF,TGTGCCAGCAGCTACCGGACAGGGTTAGACCAGCCCCAGCATTTT
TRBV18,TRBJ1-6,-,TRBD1,CASSTTGVNSPLHF,TGTGCCAGCTCAACGACAGGGGTAAATTCACCCCTCCACTTT
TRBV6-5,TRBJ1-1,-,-,CASSYSGGRSNTEAFF,TGTGCCAGCAGTTACTCGGGCGGACGGTCTAACACTGAAGCTTTCTTT
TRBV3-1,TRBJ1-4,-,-,CASIDGTTNEKLFF,TGTGCCAGCATCGACGGGACAACTAATGAAAAACTGTTTTTT
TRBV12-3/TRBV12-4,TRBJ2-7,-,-,CASSAGTGVVSYEQYF,TGTGCCAGCAGTGCCGGGACGGGAGTGGTTTCCTACGAGCAGTACTTC
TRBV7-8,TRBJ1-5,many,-,CASSPGQFGPQHF,TGTGCCAGCAGCCCCGGACAGTTTGGGCCCCAGCATTTT
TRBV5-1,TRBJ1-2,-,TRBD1,CASSSGQGDYGYTF,TGCGCCAGCAGCTCTGGACAGGGGGACTATGGCTACACCTTC
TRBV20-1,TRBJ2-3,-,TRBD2,CSASPSAGGSTDTQYF,TGCAGTGCCAGCCCCTCAGCGGGGGGTAGCACAGATACGCAGTATTTT